These 4 T cell receptor beta chains were all obtained from the same sample, sequenced in a study of blood T cell repertoires in COVID-19. Produced via immunoSEQ multiplex PCR; TCRdb's table is partial and in-frame only. The table lists approximately 130,000 clones, roughly four fifths of them singletons, with 9.5% to 14% in the top ten. The sample consisted of peripheral blood. These receptors came from a human donor in a cohort sampled during active COVID-19.

The count of this clone is one. V gene TRBV10-2 combines with J gene TRBJ1-5; TRBD1 is a possible D gene (5 bases). In germline, CDR1 is WSHSY, CDR2 SAAADI. V lost 0 bases and J 4 bases, leaving 13 bases between the germline ends. The CDR3 consists of 16 residues. The CDR3 protein is CASSESRWQGNQPQHF. CDR3 sequence (DNA): TGCGCCAGCAGTGAGTCGAGATGGCAGGGTAATCAGCCCCAGCATTTT.

This clone showed up just a few times. The chain has TRBV5-4 and TRBJ2-2, with D maybe TRBD1 (6 bases). Trimming removed 2 bases from V and 8 bases from J, with 10 bases in between. The germline CDR1 and CDR2 sequences are SGHNT and YYREEE (reference sequence). The CDR3 covers 13 residues. DNA for the CDR3: TGTGCCAGCAGCTTTGGGGGCAGAGGGGAGCTGTTTTTT. It codes for CASSFGGRGELFF.

The chain recombines TRBV30 with TRBJ1-4, with D perhaps matching TRBD1 (5 bases). The V end lost 1 base, the J end lost 9 bases, and 15 bases lay between the germline ends. CDR1 GTSNPN and CDR2 SVGIG come from the germline V gene (reference sequence). The CDR3 contains 14 residues. The CDR3 spells CAWSGQGGGKKLFF. The CDR3 DNA sequence: TGTGCCTGGAGTGGGCAGGGAGGAGGGAAAAAACTGTTTTTT.

This clone was counted many times. The chain carries TRBV5-1 and TRBJ2-5; D is unclear. The CDR3 contains 12 residues. Trimming took off 1 base at V and 5 bases at J, with 6 bases between the two ends. Germline CDR1 reads SGHRS; CDR2 reads YFSETQ. For the CDR3, the DNA is TGCGCCAGCAGCTTGAGTGAGGAGACCCAGTACTTC. Translating gives CASSLSEETQYF.